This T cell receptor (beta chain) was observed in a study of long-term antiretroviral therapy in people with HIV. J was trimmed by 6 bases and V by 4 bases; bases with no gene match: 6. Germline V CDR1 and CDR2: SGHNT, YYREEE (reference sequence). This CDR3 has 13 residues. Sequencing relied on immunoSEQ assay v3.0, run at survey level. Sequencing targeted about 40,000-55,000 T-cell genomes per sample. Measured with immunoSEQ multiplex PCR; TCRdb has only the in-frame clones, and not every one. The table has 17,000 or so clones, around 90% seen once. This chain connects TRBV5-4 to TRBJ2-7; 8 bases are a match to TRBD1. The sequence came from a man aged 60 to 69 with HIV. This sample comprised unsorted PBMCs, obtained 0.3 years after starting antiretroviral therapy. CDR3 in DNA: TGTGCCAGCAGCCAGCCGGGACAGGTCGAGCAGTACTTC. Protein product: CASSQPGQVEQYF.